This T cell receptor (beta chain) is from a study of T cell clonotyping in hematopoietic cell transplantation. TCRdb keeps only in-frame clones here, not all; method: immunoSEQ multiplex PCR. The sample consists of roughly 11,000 clones, 75% to 90% of them appearing once. The germline V gene has CDR1 SGHTA and CDR2 FQGNSA. Trimming took 3 bases from V and 2 from J; bases not matched to a gene: 1. CDR3 length: 14 amino acids. The source is a female patient aged 55-70 years who had an allogeneic stem cell transplant from an unrelated donor, so the T cells may come from the graft donor. Some clones in this sample may be carry-over from other donors' samples. The rearrangement uses TRBV7-2 and TRBJ1-3; the match to TRBD1 covers 7 bases. The material sequenced was PBMCs, taken 100 days after allogeneic stem cell transplant. CDR3: CASSFQGAGNTIYF. CDR3 DNA: TGTGCCAGCAGCTTCCAGGGGGCTGGAAACACCATATATTTT.